This T cell receptor (beta chain) is from a study of Ad26.COV2.S vaccination and SARS-CoV-2 variants. Study-level points and caveats: Placebo recipients had lower spike-specific TCR breadth than vaccine recipients.

The data were produced by immunoSEQ multiplex PCR, yet TCRdb's version contains in-frame clones alone and is incomplete. Here the sample spans a few hundred thousand clones, 88% being singletons. Worth noting for this clone: Antigen: not known.

Treatment of the sample: some 19 received Ad26.COV2.S at low or high dose, single or two shots; 5 received placebo; per-sample allocation not given. After the first vaccine or placebo injection, samples were drawn on day 63. Cohort 1b enrolled adults aged 18-55 years in Boston. The CDR3 sequence is 16 residues long. From germline, CDR1 is MDHEN and CDR2 SYDVKM. Between the trimmed V and J ends, which lost 6 bases and 0 bases, there was a span of 17 bases. The specimen was peripheral blood, collected in a trial of Ad26.COV2.S vaccine versus placebo. The source of this sequence is a person between 18 and 65 years old who received the Ad26.COV2.S COVID-19 vaccine or a placebo. The chain joins TRBV28 to TRBJ2-5; no clear D. CDR3 protein: CASRPATNQYQETQYF. CDR3 sequence (DNA): TGTGCCAGCAGACCAGCAACTAACCAGTACCAAGAGACCCAGTACTTC.